Detailed here is one T cell receptor beta chain. The CDR3 sequence is 13 residues long. The V end lost 0 bases, the J end lost 7 bases, and 8 bases lay between the germline ends. The V gene's germline CDR1 is SGHRS and CDR2 YFSETQ. TCRdb independently ran MiXCR on the 5' RACE reads; one entry per CDR3 protein. The sample shows about 58,000 distinct CDR3 sequences, about 5.6% of them seen only once. The data were obtained in a study of T cells after yellow fever vaccination. This chain connects TRBV5-1 to TRBJ2-1; D is unresolved. This clonotype was sampled from a man aged 18 to 35 who received the YFV17D yellow fever vaccine. The material sequenced was PBMCs, either bulk or a sorted T-cell subset (CD4+, CD8+, memory, or dextramer-sorted; not recorded which), taken on the day of the yellow fever booster vaccination. The CDR3 nucleotides read TGCGCCAGCAGCTTGGACAGTGCAAATGAGCAGTTCTTC. It yields the protein CASSLDSANEQFF.